This T cell receptor (beta chain) originates from a study of T cell changes during pregnancy in multiple sclerosis. Generated by immunoSEQ multiplex PCR, the TCRdb table keeps only in-frame clones and is missing some. The profile covers about 62,000 clones, with about 89% appearing a single time and around 2.5% taken by the ten largest. Germline CDR1 LNHNV, CDR2 YYDKDF (reference sequence). This CDR3 is 18 amino acids long. V lost 3 bases and J lost 7, with 24 bases in between. The sequencing here drew on peripheral blood, taken in the first trimester of pregnancy. The sequence derives from a female donor with multiple sclerosis, enrolled in a pregnancy study. This sequence joins TRBV15 and TRBJ1-4; TRBD1 might be the D (5 bases). As DNA, the CDR3 is TGTGCCACCAGCAGGGAGAACCTCGCGGGGGGGATGTTTGAAAAACTGTTTTTT. It encodes CATSRENLAGGMFEKLFF.